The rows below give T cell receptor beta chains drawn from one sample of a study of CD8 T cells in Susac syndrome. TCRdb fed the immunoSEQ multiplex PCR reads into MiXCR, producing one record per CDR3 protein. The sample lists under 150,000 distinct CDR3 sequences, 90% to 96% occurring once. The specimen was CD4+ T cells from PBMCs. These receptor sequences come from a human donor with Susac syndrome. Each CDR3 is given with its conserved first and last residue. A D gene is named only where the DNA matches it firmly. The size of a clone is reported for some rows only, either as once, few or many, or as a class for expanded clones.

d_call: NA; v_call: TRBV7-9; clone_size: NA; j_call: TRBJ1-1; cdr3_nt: TGTGCCAGCAGCTTAGAGGGGGTCTGGGACACTGAAGCTTTCTTT; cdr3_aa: CASSLEGVWDTEAFF
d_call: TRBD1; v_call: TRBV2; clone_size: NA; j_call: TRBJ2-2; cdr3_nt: TGTGCCAGCACCCGGGGACAGGGGATCACCGGGGAGCTGTTTTTT; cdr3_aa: CASTRGQGITGELFF
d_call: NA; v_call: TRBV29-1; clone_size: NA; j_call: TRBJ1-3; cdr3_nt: TGCAGCGTTGCTGTAGCTGGAAACACCATATATTTT; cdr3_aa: CSVAVAGNTIYF
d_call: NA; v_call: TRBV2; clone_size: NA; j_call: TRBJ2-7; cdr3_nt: TGTGCCAGCAGTGAGGGCCCAAGGGGTAGCGAGCAGTACTTC; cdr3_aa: CASSEGPRGSEQYF
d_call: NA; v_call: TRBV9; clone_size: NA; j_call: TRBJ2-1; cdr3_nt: TGTGCCAGCAGCGTAGGTCCGTCGGGCTCCTACAATGAGCAGTTCTTC; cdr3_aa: CASSVGPSGSYNEQFF
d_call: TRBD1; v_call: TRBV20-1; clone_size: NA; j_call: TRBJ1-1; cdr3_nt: TGCAGTGCTAGCCAACAGGGGACACGGAACACTGAAGCTTTCTTT; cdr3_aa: CSASQQGTRNTEAFF
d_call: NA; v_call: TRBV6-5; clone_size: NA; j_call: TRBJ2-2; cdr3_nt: TGTGCCAGCAGCCCCCCCACCGGGGAGCTGTTTTTT; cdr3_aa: CASSPPTGELFF
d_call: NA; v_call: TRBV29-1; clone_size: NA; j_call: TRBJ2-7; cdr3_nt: TGCAGCGCCCATGGGGGGGGCGGGGAGCAGTACTTC; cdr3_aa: CSAHGGGGEQYF
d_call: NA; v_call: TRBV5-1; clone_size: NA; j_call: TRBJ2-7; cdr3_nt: TGCGCCAGCAGCCCGGGACTTCTGAGGGACGAGCAGTACTTC; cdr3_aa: CASSPGLLRDEQYF
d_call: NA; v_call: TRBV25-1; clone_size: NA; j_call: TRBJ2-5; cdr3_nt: TGTGCCAGCAGCCAGAAACAGGGTTGGTTTGAGACCCAGTACTTC; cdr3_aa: CASSQKQGWFETQYF
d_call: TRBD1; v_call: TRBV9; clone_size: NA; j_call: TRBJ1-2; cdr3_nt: TGTGCCAGCAGCGTGGATGGGGGACAGGGGGGGTATGGCTACACCTTC; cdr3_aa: CASSVDGGQGGYGYTF
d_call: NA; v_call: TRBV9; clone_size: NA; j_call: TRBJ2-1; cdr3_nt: TGTGCCAGCAGCGCCGATTTGGGGGGTTACAATGAGCAGTTCTTC; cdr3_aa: CASSADLGGYNEQFF
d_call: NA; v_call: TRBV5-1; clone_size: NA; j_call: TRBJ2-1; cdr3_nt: TGCGCCAGCAGCTTGCAGGCAATGAGCTCCTACAATGAGCAGTTCTTC; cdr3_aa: CASSLQAMSSYNEQFF
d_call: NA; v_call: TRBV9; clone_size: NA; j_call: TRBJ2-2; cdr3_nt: TGTGCCAGCAGCGTATCGCCAGGACGCACCGGGGAGCTGTTTTTT; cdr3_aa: CASSVSPGRTGELFF
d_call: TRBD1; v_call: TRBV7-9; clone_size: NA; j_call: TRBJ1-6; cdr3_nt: TGTGCCAGCAGGCACCGGGACAGGGATTCACCCCTCCACTTT; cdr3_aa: CASRHRDRDSPLHF
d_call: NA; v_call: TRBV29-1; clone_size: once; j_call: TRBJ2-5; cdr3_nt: TGCAGCGTTGTCCAGGGTGTAATGGAGACCCAGTACTTC; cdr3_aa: CSVVQGVMETQYF